Following are 6 T cell receptor beta chains from one sample sequenced in a study of blood T cell repertoires in COVID-19. Sequencing was performed with immunoSEQ multiplex PCR; in TCRdb, only in-frame clones are kept and a portion is missing. The profile shows 20,000 to 25,000 clones, roughly 80% of them singletons. Sequenced material: peripheral blood. The receptors here all came from a man aged 60-69 years with active COVID-19.

The gene calls are TRBV19 and TRBJ1-1; TRBD1 agrees at 11 bases. The length of the CDR3 is 21 residues. The V segment lost 9 bases and the J segment 1 base; nucleotides outside the gene matches: 25. CDR1 LNHDA and CDR2 SQIVND come from the germline V gene (reference sequence). The CDR3 DNA is TGTGCCAGCTCAGGACAAAGCTTTAGGACAGGGGGCTTCGGCGCGAACACTGAAGCTTTCTTT. Translating it yields CASSGQSFRTGGFGANTEAFF.

The chain is built from TRBV5-5 and TRBJ2-4; D perhaps matches TRBD1 (5 bases). V was cut by 1 base and J by 9 bases, with 17 bases left in between. The germline gives CDR1 SGHKS, CDR2 YYEKEE (reference sequence). CDR3 length: 15 residues. The CDR3 here is CASSLSWSGQAIQYF. The CDR3 DNA reads TGTGCCAGCAGCTTGTCGTGGTCAGGGCAGGCCATTCAGTACTTC.

This clone occurred once. The chain is built from TRBV19 and TRBJ2-2; tentative D call: TRBD1 (5 bases). Germline V gene lookup returns CDR1 LNHDA and CDR2 SQIVND (reference sequence). This CDR3 has 19 residues. The V end was cut by 6 bases, the J end by 0 bases, with 23 bases between. The CDR3 reads CASSPRAPSQLANTGELFF. The CDR3 DNA sequence: TGTGCCAGTAGCCCCAGGGCCCCCTCTCAACTCGCGAACACCGGGGAGCTGTTTTTT.

This clone was observed a handful of times. V and J are TRBV7-8 and TRBJ2-2; 13 positions agree with TRBD2. The germline gives CDR1 SGHVS, CDR2 FQNEAQ. The CDR3 covers 15 residues. V lost 3 bases, J lost 9 bases, and 4 bases stayed unmatched. The CDR3 loop reads CASSLGTSGKWELFF. The CDR3 DNA follows: TGTGCCAGCAGCTTGGGGACTAGCGGGAAATGGGAGCTGTTTTTT. The full variable domain, rest sourced from reference TRBV7-8 and TRBJ2-2, is GAGVSQSPRYKVAKRGQDVALRCDPISGHVSLFWYQQALGQGPEFLTYFQNEAQLDKSGLPSDRFFAERPEGSVSTLKIQRTQQEDSAVYLCASSLGTSGKWELFFGEGSRLTVL.

The chain carries TRBV5-8 and TRBJ2-7; TRBD1 matches at 7 bases. The germline CDR1 and CDR2 sequences are SGHTS and YDEGEE. The length of the CDR3 is 16 residues. After removal of 6 bases from V and 4 bases from J, the junction contained 16 bases not matched to a gene. The CDR3 coding sequence is TGTGCCAGCAAAACTTTATTGGGACAGCCGAAGTACGAGCAGTACTTC. Residues: CASKTLLGQPKYEQYF.

V is TRBV10-1 and J is TRBJ2-1; TRBD2 aligns across 15 bases. CDR1 WNHNN and CDR2 SYGVQD come from the germline V gene (reference sequence). The length of the CDR3 is 22 residues. Trimming removed 7 bases from V and 2 bases from J; junction bases left unmatched: 21. CDR3 DNA: TGCGCCAGCACTCCCGGGACTAGCGGGAGGAGTACCACCCGTGTGACCTACAATGAGCAGTTCTTC. This sequence encodes CASTPGTSGRSTTRVTYNEQFF.